This TCR beta chain comes out of a study of T cell changes during pregnancy in multiple sclerosis. Germline loops: CDR1 MNHEY, CDR2 SMNVEV (reference sequence). J lost 2 bases, V lost 8 bases, and 4 bases had no gene match. The CDR3 runs to 13 residues. This table comes from immunoSEQ multiplex PCR, and its TCRdb copy is limited to in-frame clones, with some not included. The data contain about 36,000 clones, about 88% of them seen just once; the ten biggest clones take up more than 5.5%. The receptor was isolated from a female donor with multiple sclerosis, enrolled in a pregnancy study. The sample consisted of CD8+ T cells from peripheral blood mononuclear cells, taken in the third trimester of pregnancy. The chain is built from TRBV27 and TRBJ1-2, with TRBD1 identical over 8 bases. CDR3 region: CASAGQGNYGYTF. The CDR3 DNA follows: TGTGCCAGCGCCGGACAGGGAAACTATGGCTACACCTTC.